A selection of T cell receptor beta chains follows, all from one sample in a study of T cells in Graves' hyperthyroidism and ophthalmopathy. TCRdb used MiXCR to reprocess the multiplex PCR reads, holding one entry per CDR3 protein. This sample yields under 450,000 distinct CDR3 sequences, of which about 15% are seen a single time; around 7% belongs to the top ten. The sample consisted of blood. Receptors originate from a woman under 30 with Graves' hyperthyroidism. CDR3s include the opening cysteine and the closing phenylalanine or tryptophan. The D gene is left open where the match is weak. The listing skips clone size in some rows; elsewhere it reads once, few, many or a size class.

v_gene,j_gene,abundance,d_gene,CDR3nt,CDR3aa
TRBV30,TRBJ1-2,many,.,TGTGCCTACGATCCGACAAGGGGAACTAACTATGGCTACACCTTC,CAYDPTRGTNYGYTF
TRBV3-1,TRBJ2-5,many,.,TGTGCCAGCAGCCATCGAGGGACTGGAGAGACCCAGTACTTC,CASSHRGTGETQYF
TRBV20-1,TRBJ1-4,many,.,TGCAGTGCTTTGGGGGGAGGAACTAATGAAAAACTGTTTTTT,CSALGGGTNEKLFF
TRBV12-3/TRBV12-4,TRBJ2-2,many,TRBD2,TGTGCCAGCAGCCGCCCCCCCCTAGCGGGAGGACGAACCGGGGAGCTGTTTTTT,CASSRPPLAGGRTGELFF
TRBV14,TRBJ2-1,many,.,TGTGCCAGCAGCCAAGATGGCGACCATGAGCAGTTCTTC,CASSQDGDHEQFF
TRBV2,TRBJ1-3,many,.,TGTGCCAGCAGTGAGATGGTTTCCGGAAACACCATATATTTT,CASSEMVSGNTIYF
TRBV18,TRBJ1-1,.,TRBD1,TGTGCCAGCTCACCACAGACAGGGGGCGACACTGAAGCTTTCTTT,CASSPQTGGDTEAFF
TRBV19,TRBJ1-3,.,.,TGTGCCAGTACTAGCGCCTCTGGAAACACCATATATTTT,CASTSASGNTIYF
TRBV3-1,TRBJ1-2,many,.,TGTGCCAGCAGCCTAAAAGAAGGGGTATCTGGTGGCTACACCTTC,CASSLKEGVSGGYTF
TRBV7-2,TRBJ2-7,many,TRBD1,TGTGCCAGCAGCTTAGTATCGACAGGGACCCCATACGAGCAGTACTTC,CASSLVSTGTPYEQYF
TRBV12-3/TRBV12-4,TRBJ2-2,.,TRBD2,TGTGCCAGCAGTTCCTCGGGACTAGCGGCAACCGGGGAGCTGTTTTTT,CASSSSGLAATGELFF
TRBV18,TRBJ2-5,few,.,TGTGCCAGCTCCCTGAGGCAGGTAGTAGCGGCGTACCAAGAGACCCAGTACTTC,CASSLRQVVAAYQETQYF
TRBV5-1,TRBJ2-3,many,.,TGCGCCAGCAGCTTGGTTGGGGAGACAGATACGCAGTATTTT,CASSLVGETDTQYF
TRBV2,TRBJ1-3,many,.,TGTGCCAGCAACAGTAAATCTGGAAACACCATATATTTT,CASNSKSGNTIYF
TRBV19,TRBJ2-6,.,.,TGTGCCAGTAGTGTCATGTCGGCTGGGGCCAACGTCCTGACTTTC,CASSVMSAGANVLTF
TRBV9,TRBJ2-3,many,.,TGTGCCAGCAGCGTAGCGGTAGCGGCCTTTTCAGATACGCAGTATTTT,CASSVAVAAFSDTQYF
TRBV4-1,TRBJ1-2,.,TRBD1,TGCGCCAGCAGCCAAGCCCACCGGGACAGGGTTTATGGCTACACCTTC,CASSQAHRDRVYGYTF
TRBV30,TRBJ2-7,many,.,TGTGCCTCCCAACGTGGAGGGGACTACGAGCAGTACTTC,CASQRGGDYEQYF
TRBV11-2,TRBJ2-7,many,.,TGTGCCAGCAGCCAGGGGGGGCCGGGGCCTTTCTACGAGCAGTACTTC,CASSQGGPGPFYEQYF
TRBV20-1,TRBJ2-5,many,.,TGCAGTGCTAGACGGGATCGGGAGACCCAGTACTTC,CSARRDRETQYF
TRBV20-1,TRBJ2-7,.,TRBD1,TGCAGTGCTTTGGACAGGGGGGCCTACGAGCAGTACTTC,CSALDRGAYEQYF
TRBV6-1,TRBJ2-7,many,.,TGTGCCAGCAGGACTGCTTGGCCCTACGAGCAGTACTTC,CASRTAWPYEQYF
TRBV3-1,TRBJ2-7,many,TRBD2,TGTGCCAGCAGCCAAGACGCGGGACTAGCGGGCTCCTACGAGCAGTACTTC,CASSQDAGLAGSYEQYF
TRBV3-1,TRBJ2-3,many,.,TGTGCCAGCAGCCAAGATATGAGCACAGATACGCAGTATTTT,CASSQDMSTDTQYF
TRBV27,TRBJ2-3,few,.,TGTGCCAGCAGGACCTTCACAGATACGCAGTATTTT,CASRTFTDTQYF
TRBV20-1,TRBJ2-7,many,TRBD1,TGCAGTGCTAGGACGAACCCAGGGGGCTCCTACGAGCAGTACTTC,CSARTNPGGSYEQYF
TRBV11-2,TRBJ2-3,many,TRBD1,TGTGCCAGCAGCCAGGACAGGCCCCCAGATACGCAGTATTTT,CASSQDRPPDTQYF
TRBV19,TRBJ2-7,.,.,TGTGCCAGTAGCCCTATCGGCGGGGCTACGAGCTCCTACGAGCAGTGCTTC,CASSPIGGATSSYEQCF
TRBV7-2,TRBJ1-6,many,.,TGTGCCAGCAGCTTAGCGACGGATTCACCCCTCCACTTT,CASSLATDSPLHF
TRBV11-2,TRBJ2-1,many,.,TGTGCCAGCAGCTTAGAGTTCGCCTATGAGCAGTTCTTC,CASSLEFAYEQFF
TRBV6-1,TRBJ2-1,many,.,TGTGCCTCAAGTAGGTGGCTAGCCGGGGACAATGAGCAGTTCTTC,CASSRWLAGDNEQFF
TRBV12-3/TRBV12-4,TRBJ2-4,many,.,TGTGCCAGCAGCTCCCTAAGAGGGTCAGGGAGTGCCAAAAACATTCAGTACTTC,CASSSLRGSGSAKNIQYF
TRBV3-1,TRBJ2-7,many,.,TGTGCCAGCAGCCGCGCGGACCTAATCTACGAGCAGTACTTC,CASSRADLIYEQYF